The 24 T cell receptor beta chains given below trace back to one sample, sequenced in a study of IL-17A CD8 T cells in psoriatic arthritis synovium. Synovial fluid was aspirated from actively inflamed joints of psoriatic arthritis patients. Clones were sequenced by immunoSEQ multiplex PCR, and TCRdb holds only the in-frame ones, with some missing. The repertoire consists of 2,000 to 2,500 clones, with about two thirds occurring once and the leading ten covering more than 13%. The material sequenced was memory CD8+ T cells from synovial fluid. Subset here: bulk memory CD8+ T cells (CD45RA-CD27+/- and CD45RA+CD27-). The receptors derive from a human donor with psoriatic arthritis.

The CDR3 protein is CAISELRTGGTEAFF. The CDR3 nucleotides read TGTGCCATCAGTGAGCTAAGGACAGGGGGGACTGAAGCTTTCTTT. V gene TRBV10-3 combines with J gene TRBJ1-1; 10 bases are a match to TRBD1. V trimming: 2 bases; J trimming: 5 bases; junction bases outside the gene matches: 5. The CDR3 runs 15 residues. The germline gives CDR1 ENHRY, CDR2 SYGVKD.

This clone was found a few times. V gene TRBV28 combines with J gene TRBJ2-1, with a tentative D call TRBD1 (5 bases). This CDR3 is built from 15 residues. With 6 bases removed from V and 3 bases from J, the gap between germline ends came to 15 bases. Germline V gene data show CDR1 as MDHEN and CDR2 as SYDVKM. CDR3 protein: CASRPTGALYNEQFF. The DNA for the CDR3 is TGTGCCAGCAGACCGACTGGGGCCCTCTACAATGAGCAGTTCTTC.

The chain is built from TRBV10-2 and TRBJ2-5, with 13 bases that match TRBD2. J was trimmed by 5 bases and V by 4 bases; bases with no gene match: 10. CDR1 WSHSY and CDR2 SAAADI come from the germline V gene. The CDR3 spans 17 residues. Here the CDR3 DNA reads TGCGCCAGCAGTGGGGCTACTAGCGGGGGGGCCCGGGAGACCCAGTACTTC. It encodes CASSGATSGGARETQYF.

The rearrangement uses TRBV25-1 and TRBJ2-2, with D unresolved. V was shortened by 7 bases and J by 3 bases, with 9 bases between the two germline ends. CDR1 is MGHDK and CDR2 is SYGVNS in the germline V gene. The CDR3 has 13 residues. The CDR3 DNA follows: TGTGCCAGCACACGCCGGGACACCGGGGAGCTGTTTTTT. Translated: CASTRRDTGELFF.

This chain connects TRBV19 to TRBJ2-7; the D is unclear. The germline gives CDR1 LNHDA, CDR2 SQIVND (reference sequence). The CDR3 contains 14 residues. V was shortened by 3 bases and J by 0 bases, with 9 bases between the two germline ends. The CDR3 nucleotides read TGTGCCAGTAGTATGACGGGTCGCTCCTACGAGCAGTACTTC. It encodes CASSMTGRSYEQYF. Filled out from reference TRBV19 and TRBJ2-7, the complete variable domain reads DGGITQSPKYLFRKEGQNVTLSCEQNLNHDAMYWYRQDPGQGLRLIYYSQIVNDFQKGDIAEGYSVSREKKESFPLTVTSAQKNPTAFYLCASSMTGRSYEQYFGPGTRLTVT.

The chain uses TRBV7-9 and TRBJ1-2; the match to TRBD1 covers 9 bases. Germline lookup yields CDR1 SEHNR and CDR2 FQNEAQ (reference sequence). CDR3 length: 13 residues. With 5 bases clipped from V and 9 bases from J, the junction kept 7 bases outside the gene matches. As DNA, the CDR3 is TGTGCCAGCAGCCCCTGGACAGGGGAGAGCTACACCTTC. It is translated as CASSPWTGESYTF.

V usage is TRBV9 and J usage is TRBJ2-3; 8 positions agree with TRBD2. The ends lost 0 bases at V and 2 bases at J; junction bases unmatched: 8. CDR1 SGDLS and CDR2 YYNGEE come from the germline V gene. This CDR3 is built from 17 residues. Here the CDR3 DNA reads TGTGCCAGCAGCGTAGTGGGACTAGGTGACCTCACAGATACGCAGTATTTT. It specifies CASSVVGLGDLTDTQYF. The whole variable domain, remainder taken from reference TRBV9 and TRBJ2-3, is DSGVTQTPKHLITATGQRVTLRCSPRSGDLSVYWYQQSLDQGLQFLIQYYNGEERAKGNILERFSAQQFPDLHSELNLSSLELGDSALYFCASSVVGLGDLTDTQYFGPGTRLTVL.

This chain joins TRBV27 and TRBJ2-1; a possible D gene is TRBD1 (6 bases). This CDR3 comprises 16 residues. Germline V gives CDR1 MNHEY, CDR2 SMNVEV (reference sequence). Trimming took 6 bases from V and 0 from J, leaving 15 bases between them. CDR3 nucleotide sequence: TGTGCCAGCAGCGCGTGGGGGCCAAGCTCCTACAATGAGCAGTTCTTC. This encodes CASSAWGPSSYNEQFF.

The chain uses TRBV7-6 and TRBJ1-4; 7 bases are shared with TRBD1. This CDR3 region has 15 residues. Germline CDR1 reads SGHVS; CDR2 reads FNYEAQ. Trimming took 4 bases from V and 2 from J; bases not matched to a gene: 4. The CDR3 sequence: CASSSAGGTNEKLFF. In DNA form, the CDR3 reads TGTGCCAGCAGCTCCGCAGGGGGTACTAATGAAAAACTGTTTTTT. The variable domain in full, with the rest retrieved from reference TRBV7-6 and TRBJ1-4, is GAGVSQSPRYKVTKRGQDVALRCDPISGHVSLYWYRQALGQGPEFLTYFNYEAQQDKSGLPNDRFSAERPEGSISTLTIQRTEQRDSAMYRCASSSAGGTNEKLFFGSGTQLSVL.

This chain uses TRBV6-4 with TRBJ2-2, with D unclear. V was trimmed by 2 bases and J by 3 bases, leaving 4 bases between them. The CDR3 sequence is 13 residues long. CDR1 MRHNA and CDR2 SNTAGT come from the germline V gene. The CDR3 DNA follows: TGTGCCAGCAGTGACAGGGACACCGGGGAGCTGTTTTTT. Encoded protein: CASSDRDTGELFF.

The chain links TRBV7-9 to TRBJ2-7; 9 bases fit TRBD1. V lost 5 bases, J lost 3 bases, and 5 bases stayed unmatched. CDR1 and CDR2 (germline): SEHNR, FQNEAQ (reference sequence). This CDR3 region has 14 residues. CDR3 loop: CASSAGTGYYEQYF. The CDR3 DNA is TGTGCCAGCAGCGCCGGGACAGGGTACTACGAGCAGTACTTC.

This clone showed up just once. The J gene is TRBJ2-1, the V gene TRBV7-8; 15 positions match TRBD2. The CDR3 loop spans 17 amino acids. After removal of 4 bases from V and 7 bases from J, the junction contained 8 bases not matched to a gene. In germline, CDR1 is SGHVS, CDR2 FQNEAQ. CDR3 amino acids: CASSWTSGGAGRNEQFF. The CDR3 DNA sequence: TGTGCCAGCAGCTGGACTAGCGGGGGGGCGGGCCGAAATGAGCAGTTCTTC.

The chain employs TRBV7-6 and TRBJ2-3; possibly TRBD2 for D (6 bases). The length of the CDR3 is 15 residues. V was cut by 3 bases and J by 0 bases, with 10 bases left in between. Germline CDR1 reads SGHVS; CDR2 reads FNYEAQ. The DNA for the CDR3 is TGTGCCAGCAGCTTTGTCGCGGGGAGCACAGATACGCAGTATTTT. Amino acids: CASSFVAGSTDTQYF.

The chain is built from TRBV15 and TRBJ2-3, with 11 bases fitting TRBD1. CDR1 and CDR2 from the germline V gene are LNHNV and YYDKDF (reference sequence). V lost 6 bases, J lost 3 bases, and 5 bases stayed unmatched. The CDR3 extends over 15 amino acids. As DNA, the CDR3 is TGTGCCACCAGGTGGGGACAGGGGGAGACAGATACGCAGTATTTT. As protein: CATRWGQGETDTQYF.

This clone was observed a single time. This chain joins TRBV13 and TRBJ2-3; D unclear. The CDR3 length is 12 residues. Germline CDR1 and CDR2: PRHDT and FYEKMQ (reference sequence). The V gene lost 5 bases and the J gene lost 1 base, with 4 bases spanning the gap. CDR3: CASSTRTDTQYF. The CDR3 nucleotides are TGTGCCAGCAGCACTCGCACAGATACGCAGTATTTT. Using reference TRBV13 and TRBJ2-3 for the parts outside the CDR3, the full variable domain is AAGVIQSPRHLIKEKRETATLKCYPIPRHDTVYWYQQGPGQDPQFLISFYEKMQSDKGSIPDRFSAQQFSDYHSELNMSSLELGDSALYFCASSTRTDTQYFGPGTRLTVL.

A single count supports this clone. V usage is TRBV27 and J usage is TRBJ1-4, with unresolved D. Germline values: CDR1 MNHEY, CDR2 SMNVEV (reference sequence). The CDR3 runs to 14 residues. Trimming removed 5 bases at V and 5 bases at J, with 12 bases between. This CDR3 reads CASSPLDQNEKLFF. Here the CDR3 DNA reads TGTGCCAGCAGTCCCCTGGATCAAAATGAAAAACTGTTTTTT.

The CDR3 loop reads CASSIRRGIVDTIYF. CDR3 DNA sequence: TGTGCCAGCAGCATAAGGAGGGGGATCGTGGACACCATATATTTT. The chain employs TRBV21-1 and TRBJ1-3. TRBV21-1 is tagged as a pseudogene. This CDR3 has 15 residues.

The V and J genes are TRBV7-9 and TRBJ2-3; TRBD2 aligns across 14 bases. This CDR3 has 17 residues. Trimming at V came to 3 bases and at J to 4 bases, leaving 6 bases not matched to a gene. Germline V gene lookup returns CDR1 SEHNR and CDR2 FQNEAQ (reference sequence). CDR3 nucleotide sequence: TGTGCCAGCAGCTTGGGACTAGCGGGGGCCCCCCCAGATACGCAGTATTTT. Translated, it gives CASSLGLAGAPPDTQYF.

This clone has just one count. The V gene is TRBV9, the J gene TRBJ2-5; D gene ambiguous. This CDR3 spans 13 amino acids. CDR1 SGDLS and CDR2 YYNGEE come from the germline V gene. V was clipped by 4 bases and J by 4 bases, with 11 bases between them. The CDR3: CASSHPSTETQYF. In DNA form, the CDR3 reads TGTGCCAGCAGCCACCCGAGCACAGAGACCCAGTACTTC.

The chain carries TRBV10-3 and TRBJ2-1; a possible D gene is TRBD1 (6 bases). The germline V and J ends were trimmed by 0 bases and 7 bases, with 13 bases remaining between them. The germline V gene encodes CDR1 ENHRY and CDR2 SYGVKD. The CDR3 has 15 amino acids. This CDR3 is CAISESLQGRNEQFF. CDR3 nucleotide sequence: TGTGCCATCAGTGAGTCGCTACAGGGTAGGAATGAGCAGTTCTTC.

The V and J genes are TRBV6-4 and TRBJ1-6, with D possibly TRBD1 on 5 matching bases. The length of the CDR3 is 14 residues. Germline V CDR1 and CDR2: MRHNA, SNTAGT. Trimming took 5 bases from V and 7 from J, leaving 12 bases between them. CDR3 bases: TGTGCCAGCAGTCGGGACGGGGAGAATTCACCCCTCCACTTT. It translates to CASSRDGENSPLHF.

The chain couples TRBV6-4 to TRBJ2-3, with 13 bases identical to TRBD2. Germline V lookup: CDR1 MRHNA, CDR2 SNTAGT. V shed 6 bases, J shed 3 bases, and the junction held 6 bases outside the gene matches. This CDR3 is built from 16 residues. CDR3 DNA: TGTGCCAGCAGCTCCGGGACTAGCGGGGATACAGATACGCAGTATTTT. It translates to CASSSGTSGDTDTQYF.

This chain uses TRBV7-9 with TRBJ2-2, with 9 bases lining up with TRBD2. Germline V CDR1 and CDR2: SEHNR, FQNEAQ (reference sequence). The J segment lost 1 base and the V segment lost 2 bases, leaving 2 bases of the junction unmatched. CDR3 length: 16 residues. The CDR3 DNA reads TGTGCCAGCAGCTTAATACTAGCGGGGAACACCGGGGAGCTGTTTTTT. This gives the protein CASSLILAGNTGELFF.

The rearrangement links TRBV28 to TRBJ1-1, with D possibly being TRBD1 (5 bases). There are 16 residues in the CDR3. Per germline, CDR1 MDHEN and CDR2 SYDVKM. V shed 2 bases and J shed 4 bases, with 17 bases lying between them. The CDR3 nucleotides read TGTGCCAGCAGTTTAAAGTCAGGCAGGGCGGTCACTGAAGCTTTCTTT. The encoded protein is CASSLKSGRAVTEAFF.